This TCR beta chain was sequenced during a study of PD-1 blockade in classical Hodgkin lymphoma. Study-level results: Sources of repertoire differences remain undefined, possibly disease activity or prior therapy.

Documented time point: cycle 4 day 1 (C4D1), after six to seven weeks of nivolumab. Following autologous stem cell transplantation, relapse occurred in every patient, and exposure to brentuximab vedotin varied. V was pared by 6 bases and J by 0 bases, with 12 bases between. Germline V CDR1 and CDR2: KGHSH, LQKENI. The CDR3 has 15 amino acids. This clone was recorded once. Its antigen is currently unknown. Produced via immunoSEQ multiplex PCR; TCRdb's table is partial and in-frame only. The sample yields over 50,000 clones, 70% to 90% seen once. The specimen comprised peripheral blood mononuclear cells (PBMCs), sampled before the fourth cycle of nivolumab. The clonotype was recovered from a human donor with classical Hodgkin lymphoma. This chain uses TRBV18 with TRBJ1-5; D perhaps matches TRBD1 (5 bases). CDR3 loop: CASSMGVSSNQPQHF. As DNA, the CDR3 is TGTGCCAGCTCCATGGGGGTCTCTAGCAATCAGCCCCAGCATTTT.